These T cell receptor beta chains were read from a single sample in a study of cytomegalovirus exposure and HLA in healthy donors. Sequencing used immunoSEQ multiplex PCR; TCRdb keeps in-frame clones, though not all of them. The table includes 200,000 or so clones, 75% to 85% detected once. Sequenced sample: PBMCs. The source of these receptors is a woman aged 45-59 years in good health and CMV-seropositive. CDR3s include the opening cysteine and the closing phenylalanine or tryptophan. Fields, in order: V gene, D gene, clone size, J gene, CDR3 DNA, CDR3 protein. The D gene is left open where the match is weak. Clone size appears in some rows only: once, few, many, or a class for an expanded clone.

V gene: TRBV1; D gene: .; clone size: once; J gene: TRBJ2-5; CDR3 DNA: TGCACCAGCAGCCCCGGACTAGCGGTTTACCAAGAGACCCAGTACTTC; CDR3 protein: CTSSPGLAVYQETQYF
V gene: TRBV6-5; D gene: .; clone size: once; J gene: TRBJ2-1; CDR3 DNA: TGTGCCAGCAGTTATATCCCTAGAGACAATGAGCAGTTCTTC; CDR3 protein: CASSYIPRDNEQFF
V gene: TRBV28; D gene: .; clone size: .; J gene: TRBJ2-7; CDR3 DNA: TGTGCCAGCAGTTTGATTGGGTCTCCGGGGTACGAGCAGTACTTC; CDR3 protein: CASSLIGSPGYEQYF
V gene: TRBV5-1; D gene: .; clone size: .; J gene: TRBJ1-1; CDR3 DNA: TGCGCCAGCAGCTTGCTGGGGGCTGGATCCACTGAAGCTTTCTTT; CDR3 protein: CASSLLGAGSTEAFF
V gene: TRBV5-1; D gene: TRBD2; clone size: few; J gene: TRBJ2-5; CDR3 DNA: TGCGCCAGCAGCCCACTAGCGGGGGGGCAAGAGACCCAGTACTTC; CDR3 protein: CASSPLAGGQETQYF
V gene: TRBV11-3; D gene: .; clone size: .; J gene: TRBJ2-3; CDR3 DNA: TGTGCCAGCAGCTTGAGATCAGATACGCAGTATTTT; CDR3 protein: CASSLRSDTQYF
V gene: TRBV4-1; D gene: TRBD1; clone size: .; J gene: TRBJ2-7; CDR3 DNA: TGCGCCAGCAGCCAAGGGGGACAGGGACGGGCCTACGAGCAGTACTTC; CDR3 protein: CASSQGGQGRAYEQYF
V gene: TRBV29-1; D gene: TRBD1; clone size: once; J gene: TRBJ2-3; CDR3 DNA: TGCAGCGTTGCCCTCGGGGGGACAGGGGGCGACACGCAGTATTTT; CDR3 protein: CSVALGGTGGDTQYF
V gene: TRBV4-1; D gene: .; clone size: .; J gene: TRBJ1-1; CDR3 DNA: TGCGCCAGCAGCCAAGATCGTGCAGGGGATGGGTCCACTGAAGCTTTCTTT; CDR3 protein: CASSQDRAGDGSTEAFF
V gene: TRBV27; D gene: .; clone size: .; J gene: TRBJ1-4; CDR3 DNA: TGTGCCAGCAGTTTAGAAGGGGATGAAAAACTGTTTTTT; CDR3 protein: CASSLEGDEKLFF
V gene: TRBV7-2; D gene: .; clone size: .; J gene: TRBJ2-1; CDR3 DNA: TGTGCCAGCAGCTTAGAAGTAAACTTTGAGCAGTTCTTC; CDR3 protein: CASSLEVNFEQFF
V gene: TRBV5-1; D gene: .; clone size: .; J gene: TRBJ2-6; CDR3 DNA: TGCGCCAGCAGCTTGGCCCTGGACAGTTCAACTGGGGCCAACGTCCTGACTTTC; CDR3 protein: CASSLALDSSTGANVLTF
V gene: TRBV5-5; D gene: .; clone size: .; J gene: TRBJ1-2; CDR3 DNA: TGTGCCAGCAGCGCCTTGGGGCAGAACTATGGCTACACCTTC; CDR3 protein: CASSALGQNYGYTF
V gene: TRBV7-2; D gene: .; clone size: once; J gene: TRBJ2-5; CDR3 DNA: TGTGCCAGCAGCTTAGCCTCCGGGAGAGGCCAAGAGACCCAGTACTTC; CDR3 protein: CASSLASGRGQETQYF
V gene: TRBV5-6; D gene: .; clone size: .; J gene: TRBJ1-1; CDR3 DNA: TGTGCCAGCAGCTTGTCCTTGGAGGGCACTGAAGCTTTCTTT; CDR3 protein: CASSLSLEGTEAFF
V gene: TRBV10-3; D gene: .; clone size: .; J gene: TRBJ2-5; CDR3 DNA: TGTGCCATCAGCCGACAGAGCCAAGAGACCCAGTACTTC; CDR3 protein: CAISRQSQETQYF
V gene: TRBV7-9; D gene: .; clone size: .; J gene: TRBJ1-1; CDR3 DNA: TGTGCCAGCAGCTTAGTTCAGGGGAAGACTGAAGCTTTCTTT; CDR3 protein: CASSLVQGKTEAFF
V gene: TRBV5-3; D gene: .; clone size: .; J gene: TRBJ1-5; CDR3 DNA: TGTGCCAGAAGGCTCGGTGACAATCAGCCCCAGCATTTT; CDR3 protein: CARRLGDNQPQHF
V gene: TRBV9; D gene: TRBD1; clone size: .; J gene: TRBJ2-2; CDR3 DNA: TGTGCCAGCAGCGTCGACAGGGGCAAGGACACCGGGGAGCTGTTTTTT; CDR3 protein: CASSVDRGKDTGELFF
V gene: TRBV7-2; D gene: .; clone size: .; J gene: TRBJ2-7; CDR3 DNA: TGTGCCAGCAGCTTACAGGACACCACCTACGAGCAGTACTTC; CDR3 protein: CASSLQDTTYEQYF
V gene: TRBV27; D gene: .; clone size: .; J gene: TRBJ2-7; CDR3 DNA: TGTGCCAGCAGCCCGGTGTCCTACGAGCAGTACTTC; CDR3 protein: CASSPVSYEQYF
V gene: TRBV6-6; D gene: .; clone size: few; J gene: TRBJ2-7; CDR3 DNA: TGTGCCAGCAGCAACTACCCGGTCGACTACGAGCAGTACTTC; CDR3 protein: CASSNYPVDYEQYF
V gene: TRBV18; D gene: .; clone size: .; J gene: TRBJ1-1; CDR3 DNA: TGTGCCAGCTCACCACTGGCGGGCCCTGAAGCTTTCTTT; CDR3 protein: CASSPLAGPEAFF
V gene: TRBV6-1; D gene: TRBD2; clone size: .; J gene: TRBJ2-1; CDR3 DNA: TGTGCCAGCAGGGAAAACCCGGGACTAGCGGGACGCAATGAGCAGTTCTTC; CDR3 protein: CASRENPGLAGRNEQFF
V gene: TRBV27; D gene: .; clone size: .; J gene: TRBJ1-5; CDR3 DNA: TGTGCCAGCAGCCTCCAGGGGAACAGTCAGCCCCAGCATTTT; CDR3 protein: CASSLQGNSQPQHF
V gene: TRBV13; D gene: TRBD2; clone size: .; J gene: TRBJ2-5; CDR3 DNA: TGTGCCAGCAGCGCCTTAGGGGCGGGGGGCCAAGAGACCCAGTACTTC; CDR3 protein: CASSALGAGGQETQYF
V gene: TRBV7-2; D gene: TRBD2; clone size: .; J gene: TRBJ2-5; CDR3 DNA: TGTGCCAGCAGCTTGGGACTAGCGGGCGAGACCCAGTACTTC; CDR3 protein: CASSLGLAGETQYF
V gene: TRBV6-1; D gene: TRBD2; clone size: .; J gene: TRBJ2-3; CDR3 DNA: TGTGCCAGTTACAGGTTAGCGGGAGGCTCAGATACGCAGTATTTT; CDR3 protein: CASYRLAGGSDTQYF
V gene: TRBV5-1; D gene: .; clone size: few; J gene: TRBJ1-1; CDR3 DNA: TGCGCCAGCAGCTCACAGGTGAACACTGAAGCTTTCTTT; CDR3 protein: CASSSQVNTEAFF
V gene: TRBV7-9; D gene: TRBD1; clone size: once; J gene: TRBJ1-1; CDR3 DNA: TGTGCCAGCAGCTTAGAGGGGGCACTTAACACTGAAGCTTTCTTT; CDR3 protein: CASSLEGALNTEAFF
V gene: TRBV27; D gene: .; clone size: .; J gene: TRBJ1-2; CDR3 DNA: TGTGCCAGCAGTTTAATGGGCAGTCAAAGGTATGGCTACACCTTC; CDR3 protein: CASSLMGSQRYGYTF
V gene: TRBV29-1; D gene: TRBD2; clone size: .; J gene: TRBJ2-1; CDR3 DNA: TGCAGCGTGGGGGAGGGTAGTGGTTTCACTGAGCAGTTCTTC; CDR3 protein: CSVGEGSGFTEQFF
V gene: TRBV9; D gene: .; clone size: .; J gene: TRBJ1-1; CDR3 DNA: TGTGCCAGCAGCGTAGACAGTATGAACACTGAAGCTTTCTTT; CDR3 protein: CASSVDSMNTEAFF
V gene: TRBV4-1; D gene: .; clone size: .; J gene: TRBJ2-7; CDR3 DNA: TGCGCCAGCAGCCAAGGACTCGTTGACTCCTACGAGCAGTACTTC; CDR3 protein: CASSQGLVDSYEQYF
V gene: TRBV27; D gene: TRBD1; clone size: .; J gene: TRBJ2-7; CDR3 DNA: TGTGCCAGCAGCCGGGACAGGGATCGCTACGAGCAGTACTTC; CDR3 protein: CASSRDRDRYEQYF
V gene: TRBV4-3; D gene: .; clone size: .; J gene: TRBJ2-7; CDR3 DNA: TGCGCCAGCAGCCAATTAGGGAGCGAGCAGTACTTC; CDR3 protein: CASSQLGSEQYF
V gene: TRBV6-5; D gene: TRBD1; clone size: few; J gene: TRBJ1-5; CDR3 DNA: TGTGCCAGCGGACAGGGTAATCAGCCCCAGCATTTT; CDR3 protein: CASGQGNQPQHF
V gene: TRBV29-1; D gene: .; clone size: .; J gene: TRBJ1-1; CDR3 DNA: TGCAGCGTTGGAGGACAGCTTGAAGGCACTGAAGCTTTCTTT; CDR3 protein: CSVGGQLEGTEAFF
V gene: TRBV2; D gene: TRBD1; clone size: .; J gene: TRBJ1-2; CDR3 DNA: TGTGCCAGCAGTGAGGGGACAGGGGGAGGCTATGGCTACACCTTC; CDR3 protein: CASSEGTGGGYGYTF
V gene: TRBV27; D gene: TRBD1; clone size: .; J gene: TRBJ1-2; CDR3 DNA: TGTGCCAGCAGTTCCCTGGGGCAGGGGGATTTGAACTATGGCTACACCTTC; CDR3 protein: CASSSLGQGDLNYGYTF